The 23 T cell receptor beta chains below come from one sample, sequenced in a study of regulatory T cells in long-lasting Graves disease listed by TCRdb under 2021. Libraries were built with multiplex PCR. The instrument given in TCRdb is Illumina HiSeq 4000. CDR3 regions were amplified by Arm-PCR with iRepertoire HTBI primers to construct TCR beta libraries. TCRdb itself trimmed the public reads at Q25 with fastp, ran MiXCR and retained productive beta chains. Each entry is one CDR3 protein sequence, shown with its most common DNA and genes. A total of about 380,000 distinct CDR3 sequences appear in this sample, about 16% of them only once. The ten biggest clones cover over 20% of the sample. This specimen's time point label, interpreted: newly diagnosed GD, antithyroid drugs for less than 3 months. For both TCR sequencing and RNA sequencing, RNA was extracted from PBMCs in TRIzol. The sequences come from peripheral blood mononuclear cells (PBMCs), collected at new diagnosis, from a patient treated with antithyroid drugs. All receptors derive from a female donor with Graves disease.

Ten or more counts support this clonotype. V is TRBV4-3 and J is TRBJ2-5; D is ambiguous. V shed 0 bases and J shed 5 bases, with 7 bases lying between them. The CDR3 totals 13 residues. Germline V CDR1 and CDR2: LGHNA, YSLEER. The CDR3 region is CASSQDPWETQYF. For the CDR3, the DNA is TGCGCCAGCAGCCAAGATCCATGGGAGACCCAGTACTTC.

This clonotype was detected only a few times. With a much larger clone just one base away, this may be a read error. CDR3 DNA sequence: TGTGTCAGCAGCCCCCAGGACAGGGATAGTGAGCAGTTCTTC. Its protein product is CVSSPQDRDSEQFF. V gene TRBV6-1 combines with J gene TRBJ2-1, with 8 bases identical to TRBD1. CDR1 and CDR2 (germline): MNHNS, SASEGT. The CDR3 runs 14 residues.

This clonotype was found many times. This chain uses TRBV20-1 with TRBJ1-1, with a weak D call TRBD1 (5 bases). The germline CDR1 and CDR2 sequences are DFQATT and SNEGSKA (reference sequence). This CDR3 contains 11 residues. Written as DNA, the CDR3 is TGCACCAACGGGGGGAACACTGAAGCTTTCTTT. Amino acid sequence: CTNGGNTEAFF.

The chain joins TRBV7-2 to TRBJ2-1, with D maybe TRBD1 (5 bases). CDR1 SGHTA and CDR2 FQGNSA come from the germline V gene. The CDR3 length is 12 residues. Trimming took 7 bases from V and 8 from J, leaving 12 bases between them. The CDR3 protein is CASISGRDEQFF. Here the CDR3 DNA reads TGTGCCAGCATTTCAGGGCGTGATGAGCAGTTCTTC.

In its sample, this clonotype ranks as medium-sized (0.01 to 0.1%). V and J are TRBV27 and TRBJ1-1, with TRBD1 as a possible D gene (5 bases). This CDR3 comprises 15 residues. Trimming stripped 5 bases from V and 3 bases from J, with 16 bases between. Per germline, CDR1 MNHEY and CDR2 SMNVEV (reference sequence). The CDR3: CASSRDPSPDTEAFF. The CDR3 nucleotides read TGTGCCAGCAGTCGGGACCCAAGCCCTGACACTGAAGCTTTCTTT.

Many counts were recorded for this clonotype. CDR3 in amino acids: CASRTASGLELYEQYF. The CDR3 coding sequence is TGTGCCAGCAGGACAGCTAGCGGGCTAGAACTCTACGAGCAGTACTTC. J is TRBJ2-7 and V is TRBV5-8; 8 nucleotides line up with TRBD2. In germline, CDR1 is SGHTS, CDR2 YDEGEE. J gave up 3 bases and V 5 bases, and 13 bases lay outside the gene matches. The CDR3 consists of 16 residues.

In its sample, this clonotype was seen many times. The V gene is TRBV12-3 or TRBV12-4, the J gene TRBJ1-5; unclear D gene. This CDR3 is 13 amino acids long. Between the trimmed V and J ends, which lost 6 bases and 5 bases, there was a span of 11 bases. CDR3 nucleotide sequence: TGTGCCAGCAGCCGCTCCGGGGATCAGCCCCAGCATTTT. This sequence encodes CASSRSGDQPQHF.

As to this clonotype: This likely traces to a read error, being one base from a far larger clone. V and J are TRBV7-2 and TRBJ2-3; 13 bases align to TRBD2. CDR3 length: 15 residues. Germline CDR1 is SGHTA and CDR2 is FQGNSA. The CDR3 reads CASSFGTSGINEQSF. The DNA for the CDR3 is TGTGCCAGCAGCTTCGGGACTAGCGGGATAAATGAGCAGTCCTTC.

A few counts support this clonotype. The CDR3 sequence is CASKKPKGRELRGANVLTF. Written as DNA, the CDR3 is TGTGCCAGTAAAAAGCCAAAAGGCAGGGAATTGAGAGGGGCCAACGTCCTGACTTTC. The rearrangement joins TRBV19 to TRBJ2-6, with a possible D match to TRBD1 (5 bases). Germline lookup yields CDR1 LNHDA and CDR2 SQIVND (reference sequence). V lost 7 bases and J lost 4, with 26 bases in between. This CDR3 spans 19 amino acids.

This clonotype was seen repeatedly, ten times or more. The chain recombines TRBV3-1 with TRBJ2-7, with 7 bases that match TRBD2. The germline gives CDR1 LGHDT, CDR2 YNNKEL (reference sequence). The CDR3 loop spans 15 amino acids. V lost 2 bases and J lost 4; bases outside the gene matches: 8. CDR3 loop: CASSQTGGSLYEQYF. The CDR3 DNA reads as TGTGCCAGCAGCCAAACGGGAGGCTCCCTTTACGAGCAGTACTTC.

On this clonotype: This sequence may be a read error, since a much larger clone differs from it by one base. The chain employs TRBV10-3 and TRBJ2-5, with TRBD1 matching 8 bases. Germline loops: CDR1 ENHRY, CDR2 SYGVKD. The CDR3 runs 14 residues. The junction had 8 bases not matched to a gene; V was cut back by 10 bases and J by 1 base. The CDR3 reads CATRVGQGQETQYF. The CDR3 DNA reads as TGTGCCACCAGGGTTGGACAGGGCCAAGAGACCCAGTACTTC.

The chain carries TRBV20-1 and TRBJ1-5, with D uncertain. The CDR3 contains 13 residues. Trimming stripped 3 bases from V and 4 bases from J, with 10 bases between. Germline CDR1 and CDR2: DFQATT and SNEGSKA (reference sequence). The CDR3 DNA sequence: TGCAGTGCTAGTCAACAACCAAATCAGCCCCAGCATTTT. Translation gives CSASQQPNQPQHF.

This clonotype was observed many times. The gene calls are TRBV5-8 and TRBJ1-2; D gene ambiguous. Germline values: CDR1 SGHTS, CDR2 YDEGEE. The CDR3 spans 16 residues. Trimming cost V 3 bases and J 5 bases, with 20 bases left between them. The CDR3 loop reads CASSSEWREGIYGYTF. CDR3 bases: TGTGCCAGCAGCTCCGAATGGCGGGAGGGAATTTATGGCTACACCTTC.

The chain recombines TRBV18 with TRBJ2-1; D not certain. Germline V lookup: CDR1 KGHSH, CDR2 LQKENI. The CDR3 is made up of 13 amino acids. Trimming cost V 6 bases and J 3 bases, with 9 bases left between them. The CDR3 sequence: CASSANNYNEQFF. Here the CDR3 DNA reads TGTGCCAGCTCGGCCAACAACTACAATGAGCAGTTCTTC.

This clonotype was seen a handful of times. The rearrangement joins TRBV7-9 to TRBJ1-4; D might be TRBD1 (6 bases). The CDR3 is 15 amino acids. Germline CDR1 and CDR2: SEHNR and FQNEAQ (reference sequence). The V end was cut by 3 bases, the J end by 3 bases, with 11 bases between. The CDR3 here is CASSFTGFSNEKLFF. CDR3 sequence (DNA): TGTGCCAGCAGCTTCACAGGGTTCTCTAATGAAAAACTGTTTTTT.

At least ten counts were recorded for this clonotype. This rearrangement joins TRBV6-1 to TRBJ1-5, with TRBD1 identical over 9 bases. The CDR3 totals 18 residues. CDR1 MNHNS and CDR2 SASEGT come from the germline V gene. With 1 base clipped from V and 8 bases from J, the junction kept 15 bases outside the gene matches. The CDR3 bases are TGTGCCAGCAGTGAAGGGGTCCCGGGACAGGGTATAATCAAGCCCCAGCATTTT. Amino acid sequence: CASSEGVPGQGIIKPQHF.

This clonotype was observed at least ten times. The CDR3 is CASSYNLGAGTEAFF. The CDR3 nucleotides read TGTGCCAGCAGTTACAACTTAGGGGCCGGCACTGAAGCTTTCTTT. J is TRBJ1-1 and V is TRBV6-2 or TRBV6-3, with a possible D match to TRBD1 (5 bases). CDR1 MNHEY and CDR2 SVGEGT come from the germline V gene. The V and J ends lost 2 bases and 4 bases respectively, with 14 bases between them. The length of the CDR3 is 15 residues.

As concerns this clonotype: One junction end disagrees with the germline gene, perhaps due to a read error. The rearrangement joins TRBV5-1 to TRBJ1-2, with D perhaps TRBD1 (5 bases). CDR1 SGHRS and CDR2 YFSETQ come from the germline V gene. The CDR3 extends over 14 amino acids. The CDR3 nucleotides read TGCGCCAGCGGCTTGGGTACAGGCAACTATGGCTACACCTTC. It is translated as CASGLGTGNYGYTF.

The chain uses TRBV5-6 and TRBJ1-2, with a possible D match to TRBD1 (5 bases). The CDR3 consists of 15 residues. Trimming left V 2 bases short and J 2 bases short, with 13 bases between. Germline values: CDR1 SGHDT, CDR2 YYEEEE. The CDR3 sequence: CASSFGGVQNYGYTF. The DNA of the CDR3 is TGTGCCAGCAGCTTCGGGGGGGTCCAGAACTATGGCTACACCTTC.

This clonotype was found many times. This chain joins TRBV28 and TRBJ1-1; weak D call: TRBD1 (5 bases). Looked up from germline, CDR1 is MDHEN and CDR2 is SYDVKM. The germline V and J ends were trimmed by 6 bases and 4 bases, with 12 bases remaining between them. CDR3 size: 13 residues. The CDR3 region has the DNA TGTGCCAGCAGCTCCCTGGGGGTCACTGAAGCTTTCTTT. It specifies CASSSLGVTEAFF.

In its sample, this clonotype was seen many times. The rearrangement links TRBV12-3 or TRBV12-4 to TRBJ1-5, with D perhaps matching TRBD1 (5 bases). This CDR3 spans 18 amino acids. The V end lost 0 bases, the J end lost 3 bases, and 18 bases lay between the germline ends. The CDR3 is CASSLALSGGASNQPQHF. CDR3 DNA: TGTGCCAGCAGTTTAGCATTGTCGGGGGGTGCGTCCAATCAGCCCCAGCATTTT.

The rearrangement links TRBV7-9 to TRBJ2-3, with 14 bases fitting TRBD2. Losses at the gene ends were 5 bases for V and 3 bases for J; bases not matched to a gene: 7. Germline lookup yields CDR1 SEHNR and CDR2 FQNEAQ (reference sequence). The CDR3 runs 17 residues. CDR3 protein: CASSPGTSGSGTDTQYF. CDR3 DNA: TGTGCCAGCAGCCCCGGGACTAGCGGGAGTGGTACAGATACGCAGTATTTT.

The rearrangement joins TRBV28 to TRBJ2-7; 7 nucleotides match TRBD2. CDR1 is MDHEN, CDR2 SYDVKM, per germline. This CDR3 is built from 15 residues. Unmatched junction bases numbered 9, after V lost 7 bases and J lost 0 bases. DNA for the CDR3: TGTGCCAGCACCCATAGCGGGCACCTCTCCTACGAGCAGTACTTC. This codes for CASTHSGHLSYEQYF.